This T cell receptor (beta chain) stems from a study of cytomegalovirus exposure and HLA in healthy donors. It was the approximately 120-subject validation cohort, separate from the approximately 700-subject first cohort, to which the donors belonged. Comments on this clone: Its matching antigen is unknown.

TCRdb keeps only in-frame clones here, not all; method: immunoSEQ multiplex PCR. The sample lists approximately 170,000 clones; around 81% were seen once. Whole-study results and caveats: It was 150 or so TCR beta chains that were listed as cytomegalovirus-associated. It was found in a later analysis that first-cohort TCR clusters tended to co-occur in the 100 to 150 validation repertoires.

Trimming pared 3 bases from V and 5 bases from J, leaving 19 bases between. This CDR3 contains 17 residues. CDR1 KGHSH and CDR2 LQKENI come from the germline V gene. This sequence originates from a man in his thirties or forties in good health and CMV-seropositive. Sequencing used PBMCs. This chain connects TRBV18 to TRBJ1-4, with D possibly matching TRBD1 (5 bases). CDR3 nucleotides: TGTGCCAGCTCACCCAAGAATGGGGGGATAAGGAATGAAAAACTGTTTTTT. Protein: CASSPKNGGIRNEKLFF.